Shown below are 7 T cell receptor beta chains from a single sample sequenced in a study of T cell responses to AZD1222 COVID-19 vaccine. Sequencing was performed with immunoSEQ multiplex PCR; in TCRdb, only in-frame clones are kept and a portion is missing. The profile covers 170,000 or so clones, with about nine tenths appearing a single time and approximately 1.6% taken by the ten largest. The sequenced sample was peripheral blood, obtained on day 0 of AZD1222 vaccination. These receptors were taken from an adult in good health.

The chain carries TRBV6-5 and TRBJ1-1; tentatively, D is TRBD1 (5 bases). This CDR3 is 14 amino acids long. Germline V lookup: CDR1 MNHEY, CDR2 SVGAGI. The V gene lost 7 bases and the J gene lost 0 bases, with 12 bases spanning the gap. The chain's CDR3 is CASKLHRLNTEAFF. The CDR3 nucleotides are TGTGCCAGCAAGCTGCACAGGCTGAACACTGAAGCTTTCTTT.

The V call is TRBV9, the J call TRBJ1-1; maybe TRBD1 (5 bases). The ends were cut back, 3 bases at V and 3 bases at J, with 21 bases in the middle. CDR3 length equals 17 residues. Germline V lookup: CDR1 SGDLS, CDR2 YYNGEE. The CDR3 coding sequence is TGTGCCAGCAGCGCCACGGGGAGGGGCCCTAAGGACACTGAAGCTTTCTTT. It is translated as CASSATGRGPKDTEAFF.

The table lists this clone with a count of one. This chain joins TRBV4-1 and TRBJ1-1, with D perhaps matching TRBD1 (5 bases). CDR3 size: 14 residues. Germline CDR1 and CDR2: MGHRA and YSYEKL. V lost 5 bases and J 1 base, leaving 11 bases between the germline ends. CDR3 sequence: CASSSRGWNTEAFF. The CDR3 region has the DNA TGCGCCAGCAGCTCTAGGGGCTGGAACACTGAAGCTTTCTTT.

The rearrangement uses TRBV7-9 and TRBJ1-1, with 12 bases identical to TRBD1. Unmatched junction bases numbered 8, after V lost 5 bases and J lost 7 bases. The CDR3 spans 15 residues. CDR1 is SEHNR, CDR2 FQNEAQ, per germline (reference sequence). The CDR3 region is CASSAGTGGRNEAFF. CDR3 DNA sequence: TGTGCCAGCAGCGCAGGGACAGGGGGCCGGAATGAAGCTTTCTTT.

V gene TRBV2 combines with J gene TRBJ2-3; weak D call: TRBD2 (5 bases). V was cut by 4 bases and J by 4 bases, with 18 bases left in between. The CDR3 runs to 16 residues. Germline lookup yields CDR1 SNHLY and CDR2 FYNNEI. The CDR3 loop is CASSVGEGGGSDTQYF. The CDR3 DNA reads as TGTGCCAGCAGTGTAGGTGAAGGAGGTGGGTCAGATACGCAGTATTTT.

The table lists this clone with a count of one. This chain uses TRBV5-6 with TRBJ1-6, with D tentatively TRBD1 (5 bases). The CDR3 extends over 16 amino acids. The germline V gene encodes CDR1 SGHDT and CDR2 YYEEEE. V lost 0 bases to trimming and J lost 11 bases, with 18 bases between them. The CDR3 is CASSLDRGQISPPLHF. CDR3 nucleotides: TGTGCCAGCAGCTTGGATCGGGGCCAAATATCGCCACCCCTCCACTTT.

This sequence joins TRBV6-6 and TRBJ1-4; D gene uncertain. The CDR3 contains 14 residues. Germline values: CDR1 MNHNY, CDR2 SVGAGI (reference sequence). The V end was cut by 7 bases, the J end by 4 bases, with 13 bases between. The CDR3 sequence is CASIQSKVNEKLFF. DNA of the CDR3: TGTGCCAGCATCCAATCGAAGGTTAATGAAAAACTGTTTTTT.